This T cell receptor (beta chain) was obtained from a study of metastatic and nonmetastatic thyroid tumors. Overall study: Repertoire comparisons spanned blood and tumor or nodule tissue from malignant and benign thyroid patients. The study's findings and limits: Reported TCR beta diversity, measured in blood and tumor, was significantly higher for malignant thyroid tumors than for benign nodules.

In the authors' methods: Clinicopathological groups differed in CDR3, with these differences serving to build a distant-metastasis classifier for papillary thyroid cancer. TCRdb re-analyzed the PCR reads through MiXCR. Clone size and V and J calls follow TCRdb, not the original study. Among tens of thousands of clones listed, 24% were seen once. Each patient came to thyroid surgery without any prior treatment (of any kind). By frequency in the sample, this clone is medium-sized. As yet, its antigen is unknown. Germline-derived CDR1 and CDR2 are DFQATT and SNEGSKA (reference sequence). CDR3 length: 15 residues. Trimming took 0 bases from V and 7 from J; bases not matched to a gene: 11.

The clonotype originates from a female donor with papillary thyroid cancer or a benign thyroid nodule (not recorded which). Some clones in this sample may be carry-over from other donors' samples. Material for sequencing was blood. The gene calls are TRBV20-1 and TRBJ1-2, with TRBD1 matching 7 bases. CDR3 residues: CSARDNWDSRRGYTF. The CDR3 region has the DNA TGCAGTGCTAGAGACAACTGGGACAGCCGGCGTGGCTACACCTTC.